A selection of T cell receptor beta chains follows, all from one sample in a study of T cells in narcolepsy. Libraries were prepared by immunoSEQ multiplex PCR; TCRdb keeps only in-frame clonotypes and omits some of them. The table lists 25,000 to 35,000 clones, roughly 82% of them singletons. Source material: CD45RA- memory CD4+ T cells from PBMCs. Receptors were obtained from a human donor with narcolepsy. CDR3s include the opening cysteine and the closing phenylalanine or tryptophan. The D gene is left open where the match is weak. Clone size is given for some rows only: seen once, a few or many times, or a class if the clone is expanded.

clone_size j_call d_call v_call cdr3_nt cdr3_aa
NA TRBJ1-1 NA TRBV29-1 TGCAGCGCCGCCTGGGGGGACGCTGAAGCTTTCTTT CSAAWGDAEAFF
NA TRBJ1-2 NA TRBV4-2 TGTGCCAGCAGCCAAGTTTCAGGCGGGATCTATGGCTACACCTTC CASSQVSGGIYGYTF
NA TRBJ1-5 NA TRBV7-8 TGTGCCAGCAGCCCAAGGACGGACCAACGCAATCAGCCCCAGCATTTT CASSPRTDQRNQPQHF
NA TRBJ1-4 NA TRBV9 TGTGCCAGCAGCAGGGGACAAACTGCAACTAATGAAAAACTGTTTTTT CASSRGQTATNEKLFF
NA TRBJ2-7 NA TRBV7-2 TGTGCCAGCAGCTTAAGATCCGGGAGCTCCTACGAGCAGTACTTC CASSLRSGSSYEQYF
NA TRBJ2-2 NA TRBV27 TGTGCCAGCAGCCGGGTGGGCACCGGGGAGCTGTTTTTT CASSRVGTGELFF
NA TRBJ1-3 NA TRBV7-9 TGTGCCAGCAGACACTCTTGGCGGGAGCCCTCTGGAAACACCATATATTTT CASRHSWREPSGNTIYF
NA TRBJ1-6 NA TRBV28 TGTGCCAGCAGTCCCTCGAATGGGGGGAATTCACCCCTCCACTTT CASSPSNGGNSPLHF
NA TRBJ2-7 NA TRBV5-4 TGTGCCAGCGGGGACTCCTACGAGCAGTACTTC CASGDSYEQYF
few TRBJ1-2 NA TRBV28 TGTGCCAGCAGTTTAGGGGGCATCGATGTATTCTATGGCTACACCTTC CASSLGGIDVFYGYTF
few TRBJ1-4 NA TRBV28 TGTGCCAGCAGTCCGGCTAGGAAACTAGGGGTTAATGAAAAACTGTTTTTT CASSPARKLGVNEKLFF
NA TRBJ1-5 NA TRBV7-5 TGTGTCAGAAGCTCGGGGAACCGGGACAGGGGGAAAATTGGCAATCAGCCCCAGCATTTT CVRSSGNRDRGKIGNQPQHF
once TRBJ2-5 TRBD2 TRBV14 TGTGCCAGCAGCCAGGCCTCTTTGTTGGTAGCGGGAGTGCGGGAGACCCAGTACTTC CASSQASLLVAGVRETQYF
once TRBJ1-6 NA TRBV25-1 TGTGCCAGCAGTGAAAGTTTAAGCAGCAATTCACCCCTCCACTTT CASSESLSSNSPLHF
NA TRBJ1-2 NA TRBV5-1 TGCGCCAGCAGCTCGACAGTGGGACCTACCCGTGGCTACACCTTC CASSSTVGPTRGYTF
NA TRBJ1-1 NA TRBV29-1 TGCAGCGTTGGAAGGGGGAACACTGAAGCTTTCTTT CSVGRGNTEAFF
NA TRBJ1-6 NA TRBV10-1 TGCGCCAGCAGTAGCCAGGAGAATTCACCCCTCCACTTT CASSSQENSPLHF
NA TRBJ2-1 NA TRBV19 TGTGCCAGTAGTACCTCTCTGAGCTCCTACAATGAGCAGTTCTTC CASSTSLSSYNEQFF
few TRBJ2-3 TRBD1 TRBV7-8 TGTGCCAGCAGCTCACCGGGACAGGGTAGAAATACGCAGTATTTT CASSSPGQGRNTQYF
NA TRBJ2-7 TRBD2 TRBV7-8 TGTGCCAGCAGCTCACTAGCGGCGGCCTACGAGCAGTACTTC CASSSLAAAYEQYF
once TRBJ2-2 NA TRBV7-3 TGTGCCAGCAGCCCAAGCTCGTCGGGCAGCACCGGGGAGCTGTTTTTT CASSPSSSGSTGELFF
NA TRBJ2-7 TRBD1 TRBV28 TGTGCCAGCAGTTTTGCCGGCCCGACAGGGATTTCCTACGAGCAGTACTTC CASSFAGPTGISYEQYF
NA TRBJ2-3 TRBD2 TRBV7-3 TGTGCCAGCAGCTTATTCGCGGGAGGGGGCACAGATACGCAGTATTTT CASSLFAGGGTDTQYF
NA TRBJ2-7 NA TRBV7-2 TGTGCCAGCAGCTTAGAAAATAGACTAGGGAGCGAGCAGTACTTC CASSLENRLGSEQYF
NA TRBJ1-5 NA TRBV27 TGTGCCAGCAGTTTATGGGGGGACACTCAAGGGAATCAGCCCCAGCATTTT CASSLWGDTQGNQPQHF
NA TRBJ2-7 NA TRBV5-6 TGTGCCAGCAGCTTGGGCTTCTCGGCACGGGAACCCTACGAGCAGTACTTC CASSLGFSAREPYEQYF
once TRBJ2-2 NA TRBV7-9 TGTGCCAGCAGCCAACTCGGATCGAACACCGGGGAGCTGTTTTTT CASSQLGSNTGELFF
once TRBJ2-5 NA TRBV5-4 TGTGCCAGCAGCGCGGGACCAGGGGGGGAGACCCAGTACTTC CASSAGPGGETQYF
NA TRBJ1-6 TRBD1 TRBV5-1 TGCGCCAGCACAGCCGGGACAGTTGTTTCACCCCTCCACTTT CASTAGTVVSPLHF
few TRBJ1-2 TRBD1 TRBV28 TGTGCCAGCACCCCGGCCCAGGGGGCCTATGGCTACACCTTC CASTPAQGAYGYTF
NA TRBJ2-4 NA TRBV11-2 TGTGCCAGCAGCTTAGATGGGACCGTACTAGCCAAAAACATTCAGTACTTC CASSLDGTVLAKNIQYF
NA TRBJ1-6 NA TRBV7-9 TGTGCCAGCAGCCCTCAGAAGGTGTATAATTCACCCCTCCACTTT CASSPQKVYNSPLHF
NA TRBJ2-5 TRBD2 TRBV5-1 TGCGCCAGCAGCTTGAGGCCTAGCGGCCAAGAGACCCAGTACTTC CASSLRPSGQETQYF
few TRBJ1-4 NA TRBV4-3 TGCGCCAGCAGCCAAGTGGGGGGTGGTAATGAAAAACTGTTTTTT CASSQVGGGNEKLFF
NA TRBJ1-1 NA TRBV6-1 TGTGCCAGCACGGGGGGTGTCCCTCGGCAGGCTTTCTTT CASTGGVPRQAFF
NA TRBJ1-3 TRBD1 TRBV28 TGTGCCAGCAGTCTCGGGACAGCTGGCTGGGTTGACACCATATATTTT CASSLGTAGWVDTIYF
NA TRBJ1-2 NA TRBV29-1 TGCAGCGGCTCAGACAGAAGTACCGCCAACTATGGCTACACCTTC CSGSDRSTANYGYTF
NA TRBJ2-2 NA TRBV29-1 TGCAGCGTTGAATTGGGGAACACCGGGGAGCTGTTTTTT CSVELGNTGELFF
NA TRBJ2-1 TRBD2 TRBV27 TGTGCCAGCAGTTTAAGGGGGCTAGCGGGAGCTGGCGAGCAGTTCTTC CASSLRGLAGAGEQFF
once TRBJ2-3 NA TRBV6-5 TGTGCCAGCAGTTACTCACGGGGAGATACGCAGTATTTT CASSYSRGDTQYF
NA TRBJ2-3 NA TRBV5-1 TGCGCCAGCAGCTTGGACAGCCGCACAGATACGCAGTATTTT CASSLDSRTDTQYF
NA TRBJ2-7 TRBD1 TRBV28 TGTGCCAGCAGTCCGTCGACAGGGAAGGGCGAGCAGTACTTC CASSPSTGKGEQYF
NA TRBJ1-2 NA TRBV4-2 TGTGCCAGCAGCCAAGATTATTGGGGGAACAACTATGGCTACACCTTC CASSQDYWGNNYGYTF
NA TRBJ1-5 NA TRBV4-2 TGTGCCAGCAGCCAAGAATTAGCGGGGCCGCCTCGATTT CASSQELAGPPRF
NA TRBJ2-3 TRBD2 TRBV11-2 TGTGCCAGCAGCACCTGGACTAGCGGAGAGGGAACAGATACGCAGTATTTT CASSTWTSGEGTDTQYF
NA TRBJ1-2 NA TRBV7-6 TGTGCCAGCAGCTTAGGCGGAAACTACTATGGCTACACCTTC CASSLGGNYYGYTF
NA TRBJ1-2 NA TRBV7-2 TGTGCCAGCAGCTTTTACAGGGAAGGGGGCTACACCTTC CASSFYREGGYTF
few TRBJ2-2 TRBD2 TRBV28 TGTGCCAGCAGTTTAAGCGGGACTACCGGGGAGCTGTTTTTT CASSLSGTTGELFF
NA TRBJ2-1 TRBD2 TRBV5-4 TGTGCCAGCAGCCCGGGACTAGCGGGAGATGAGCAGTTCTTC CASSPGLAGDEQFF
NA TRBJ1-2 NA TRBV30 TGTGCCTGGCGAGGAGCTAACTATGGCTACACCTTC CAWRGANYGYTF
NA TRBJ2-2 NA TRBV11-3 TGTGCCAGCAGCTTAGGGACTCAGAACACCGGGGAGCTGTTTTTT CASSLGTQNTGELFF
NA TRBJ2-5 TRBD2 TRBV4-2 TGTGCCAGCAGCCAAGTCAGCGAGCGGGAGGGTCCGTACCAAGGGACCCAGTACTTC CASSQVSEREGPYQGTQYF
NA TRBJ1-4 NA TRBV30 TGTGCCTCTTCTAGCGGGAGTGTTGGTGAAAAACTGTTTTTT CASSSGSVGEKLFF